One and the same sample provided the 29 T cell receptor beta chains below, sequenced in a study of CD8 T cells in Susac syndrome. With random hexamers, roughly 0.45 to 1 ug RNA was reverse transcribed. TCRdb re-called the immunoSEQ multiplex PCR reads with MiXCR, one entry per CDR3 protein. The sample contains more than 150,000 distinct CDR3 sequences, about 95% of which appear only once. Specimen: CD8+ T cells from PBMCs. All receptors derive from a human donor with multiple sclerosis.

The V and J genes are TRBV3-1 and TRBJ2-7; D not resolved. The length of the CDR3 is 14 residues. The V and J ends lost 3 bases and 6 bases respectively, with 15 bases between them. Germline CDR1 and CDR2: LGHDT and YNNKEL (reference sequence). This CDR3 is CASSHAPRHFEQYV. The DNA of the CDR3 is TGTGCCAGCAGCCACGCTCCACGCCACTTCGAGCAGTACGTC.

This chain links TRBV29-1 with TRBJ1-2; D gene unclear. CDR1 SQVTM and CDR2 ANQGSEA come from the germline V gene. This CDR3 is 11 amino acids long. V was shortened by 3 bases and J by 2 bases, with 4 bases between the two germline ends. The CDR3 reads CSVDENYGYTF. The CDR3 nucleotides are TGCAGCGTTGACGAGAACTATGGCTACACCTTC.

This chain uses TRBV9 with TRBJ1-1; the D is unclear. From germline, CDR1 is SGDLS and CDR2 YYNGEE. This CDR3 is 14 amino acids long. V was clipped by 0 bases and J by 5 bases, with 11 bases between them. This CDR3 reads CASSVGGMGTEAFF. The DNA of the CDR3 is TGTGCCAGCAGCGTAGGAGGTATGGGGACTGAAGCTTTCTTT. The full variable domain, in which reference TRBV9 and TRBJ1-1 provide the parts outside the CDR3, is DSGVTQTPKHLITATGQRVTLRCSPRSGDLSVYWYQQSLDQGLQFLIQYYNGEERAKGNILERFSAQQFPDLHSELNLSSLELGDSALYFCASSVGGMGTEAFFGQGTRLTVV.

This chain joins TRBV30 and TRBJ2-2; D is tentatively TRBD1 or TRBD2 (5 bases each). Trimming took off 5 bases at V and 7 bases at J, with 14 bases between the two ends. CDR1 is GTSNPN and CDR2 is SVGIG in the germline V gene (reference sequence). This CDR3 has 13 amino acids. Here the CDR3 DNA reads TGTGCCTGGGGTGCCGGGGCTAACGGGGAGCTGTTTTTT. It translates to CAWGAGANGELFF.

This chain joins TRBV25-1 and TRBJ1-5; a possible D gene is TRBD1 (6 bases). The CDR3 loop spans 13 amino acids. Per the germline V gene, CDR1 is MGHDK and CDR2 is SYGVNS. The germline V and J ends were trimmed by 4 bases and 5 bases, with 9 bases remaining between them. DNA for the CDR3: TGTGCCAGCAGTGCCTCAGGGGATCAGCCCCAGCATTTT. This sequence encodes CASSASGDQPQHF. Combining the CDR3 with reference TRBV25-1 and TRBJ1-5 gives the whole variable domain EADIYQTPRYLVIGTGKKITLECSQTMGHDKMYWYQQDPGMELHLIHYSYGVNSTEKGDLSSESTVSRIRTEHFPLTLESARPSHTSQYLCASSASGDQPQHFGDGTRLSIL.

The V call is TRBV20-1, the J call TRBJ1-6; possible D gene TRBD1, 6 bases. Germline V gives CDR1 DFQATT, CDR2 SNEGSKA (reference sequence). This CDR3 has 14 residues. Trimming took off 5 bases at V and 10 bases at J, with 18 bases between the two ends. Here the CDR3 DNA reads TGCAGTGCTTCGAACAGGGAAGGCTGGTCACCCCTCCACTTT. This sequence encodes CSASNREGWSPLHF.

This sequence joins TRBV25-1 and TRBJ2-7; 7 bases align to TRBD1. Germline values: CDR1 MGHDK, CDR2 SYGVNS. This CDR3 has 13 amino acids. The ends lost 0 bases at V and 5 bases at J; junction bases unmatched: 1. The CDR3 DNA reads as TGTGCCAGCAGTGAATATCAGGGGGACGAGCAGTACGTC. Its protein product is CASSEYQGDEQYV.

This chain joins TRBV6-5 and TRBJ2-1, with 8 bases identical to TRBD2. The germline V gene encodes CDR1 MNHEY and CDR2 SVGAGI. V was pared by 2 bases and J by 7 bases, with 4 bases of the junction left unmatched. This CDR3 has 14 residues. The CDR3 sequence: CASSYGSGGNEQFF. Written as DNA, the CDR3 is TGTGCCAGCAGTTACGGGTCGGGGGGGAATGAGCAGTTCTTC.

The chain joins TRBV5-1 to TRBJ2-1, with 8 bases matching TRBD2. The CDR3 is 14 amino acids. After removal of 7 bases from V and 5 bases from J, the junction contained 8 bases not matched to a gene. Germline values: CDR1 SGHRS, CDR2 YFSETQ. The CDR3 here is CASGGGRVNNEQFF. The CDR3 DNA reads as TGCGCCAGCGGCGGGGGGAGAGTAAACAATGAGCAGTTCTTC.

V is TRBV27 and J is TRBJ2-7, with TRBD1 identical over 9 bases. The germline gives CDR1 MNHEY, CDR2 SMNVEV (reference sequence). This CDR3 comprises 14 residues. V dropped 3 bases and J dropped 2; count of bases not matched to a gene: 2. DNA for the CDR3: TGTGCCAGCAGTTTCCGACAGGGGGCCTACGAGCAGTACTTC. Translating it yields CASSFRQGAYEQYF.

The chain recombines TRBV2 with TRBJ2-7, with 7 nucleotides matching TRBD2. The V gene's germline CDR1 is SNHLY and CDR2 FYNNEI. V lost 8 bases and J lost 1; bases outside the gene matches: 5. The CDR3 covers 13 residues. The CDR3: CASPGRESYEQYV. CDR3 nucleotides: TGTGCCAGCCCAGGGAGGGAGTCCTACGAGCAGTACGTC.

The V gene is TRBV6-1, the J gene TRBJ2-7; the match to TRBD1 covers 9 bases. This CDR3 is built from 15 residues. Germline CDR1 MNHNS, CDR2 SASEGT. The ends lost 5 bases at V and 2 bases at J; junction bases unmatched: 7. Written as DNA, the CDR3 is TGTGCCAGCAGTCCCTCCGGGACAGGGACCTACGAGCAGTACGTC. Its translation: CASSPSGTGTYEQYV.

The J gene is TRBJ2-1, the V gene TRBV9, with unresolved D. The CDR3 covers 14 residues. Between the trimmed V and J ends, which lost 3 bases and 7 bases, there was a span of 14 bases. Germline V gives CDR1 SGDLS, CDR2 YYNGEE. CDR3 amino acids: CASSGSGSENEQFF. CDR3 nucleotide sequence: TGTGCCAGCAGCGGATCCGGGTCAGAGAATGAGCAGTTCTTC.

The CDR3 DNA sequence: TGTGCCTGGACGGCCAGCGGGACCCCCTATGGCTACACCTTC. Residues: CAWTASGTPYGYTF. This rearrangement joins TRBV30 to TRBJ1-2, with D tentatively TRBD1 (5 bases). The CDR3 covers 14 residues. Germline V lookup: CDR1 GTSNPN, CDR2 SVGIG (reference sequence). V was clipped by 4 bases and J by 4 bases, with 16 bases between them.

The V call is TRBV27, the J call TRBJ2-3; 11 nucleotides align to TRBD2. Germline assignment: CDR1 MNHEY and CDR2 SMNVEV (reference sequence). The J segment lost 3 bases and the V segment lost 2 bases, leaving 7 bases of the junction unmatched. This CDR3 comprises 17 residues. The CDR3 bases are TGTGCCAGCAGTTTACTGTTTCCTAGCGGGGGGACAGATACGCAGTATTTT. Translated, it gives CASSLLFPSGGTDTQYF.

The chain recombines TRBV7-9 with TRBJ2-7; D may be TRBD1 (6 bases). Trimming removed 4 bases at V and 2 bases at J, with 12 bases between. CDR1 is SEHNR, CDR2 FQNEAQ, per germline (reference sequence). There are 14 residues in the CDR3. CDR3 DNA: TGTGCCAGCAGCTCCCCGACAGGTCCCTACGAGCAGTACGTC. Protein product: CASSSPTGPYEQYV.

The rearrangement links TRBV30 to TRBJ1-4; D perhaps matches TRBD1 (6 bases). In germline, CDR1 is GTSNPN, CDR2 SVGIG (reference sequence). This CDR3 region has 15 residues. V lost 3 bases, J lost 5 bases, and 16 bases lay in between. The CDR3 here is CAWRKPGHWNEKLFF. The CDR3 region has the DNA TGTGCCTGGAGGAAACCGGGACATTGGAATGAAAAACTGTTTTTT.

CDR3 in amino acids: CASTPKWEESGYTF. The CDR3 DNA reads as TGTGCCAGCACCCCCAAGTGGGAAGAATCTGGCTACACCTTC. The genes are TRBV7-9 and TRBJ1-2; D is ambiguous. Looked up from germline, CDR1 is SEHNR and CDR2 is FQNEAQ (reference sequence). V was cut by 7 bases and J by 7 bases, with 19 bases left in between. The CDR3 sequence is 14 residues long.

This chain joins TRBV2 and TRBJ2-5; D is unresolved. Trimming took 4 bases from V and 5 from J, leaving 14 bases between them. CDR1 and CDR2 (germline): SNHLY, FYNNEI. CDR3 length: 14 amino acids. The chain's CDR3 is CASSVKHQAETQYF. CDR3 nucleotide sequence: TGTGCCAGCAGTGTCAAGCACCAAGCTGAGACCCAGTACTTC.

This clonotype showed up just once. The chain combines TRBV6-5 with TRBJ2-3; D is uncertain. With 5 bases removed from V and 4 bases from J, the gap between germline ends came to 16 bases. The CDR3 covers 15 residues. CDR1 is MNHEY and CDR2 is SVGAGI in the germline V gene. The CDR3 DNA is TGTGCCAGCAGTCCAGGTTCGGGTCAAGCAGATACGCAGTATTTT. It specifies CASSPGSGQADTQYF.

The chain combines TRBV20-1 with TRBJ2-6, with no clear D. The V end was cut by 0 bases, the J end by 7 bases, with 10 bases between. The CDR3 runs 14 residues. Germline V gives CDR1 DFQATT, CDR2 SNEGSKA (reference sequence). Here the CDR3 reads CSAREAKLANVLTF. The DNA of the CDR3 is TGCAGTGCTAGAGAGGCTAAATTAGCCAACGTCCTGACTTTC.

The chain joins TRBV3-1 to TRBJ2-1, with TRBD1 matching 8 bases. This CDR3 has 15 amino acids. CDR1 LGHDT and CDR2 YNNKEL come from the germline V gene (reference sequence). J was trimmed by 5 bases and V by 0 bases; bases with no gene match: 3. CDR3 residues: CASSQDDRGDNEQFF. The CDR3 DNA is TGTGCCAGCAGCCAAGATGACAGGGGTGACAATGAGCAGTTCTTC.

The J gene is TRBJ2-1, the V gene TRBV20-1, with 8 bases matching TRBD1. The junction had 1 base not matched to a gene; V was cut back by 1 base and J by 2 bases. The germline V gene has CDR1 DFQATT and CDR2 SNEGSKA (reference sequence). This CDR3 has 14 residues. The CDR3 region has the DNA TGCAGTGCTAGAGTGGACAGGGCCTACAATGAGCAGTTCTTC. Residues: CSARVDRAYNEQFF.

The chain recombines TRBV20-1 with TRBJ1-5, with a possible D match to TRBD1 (5 bases). Looked up from germline, CDR1 is DFQATT and CDR2 is SNEGSKA (reference sequence). V was shortened by 3 bases and J by 9 bases, with 15 bases between the two germline ends. The CDR3 totals 13 residues. The CDR3 protein is CSARIGDMMPQHF. In nucleotides, the CDR3 is TGCAGTGCTAGGATAGGGGATATGATGCCCCAGCATTTT.

This sequence joins TRBV5-6 and TRBJ2-3, with 8 positions matching TRBD1. The V and J ends lost 7 bases and 2 bases, in that order; junction bases with no gene match: 9. This CDR3 has 15 amino acids. The germline gives CDR1 SGHDT, CDR2 YYEEEE. The CDR3 DNA sequence: TGTGCCAGCGGCTACTGGACAGGGCTCACAGATACGCAGTATTTT. This codes for CASGYWTGLTDTQYF.

The chain links TRBV7-9 to TRBJ2-7; 7 bases match TRBD2. Germline V lookup: CDR1 SEHNR, CDR2 FQNEAQ (reference sequence). The CDR3 totals 13 residues. The junction had 6 bases not matched to a gene; V was cut back by 10 bases and J by 0 bases. CDR3 in amino acids: CATAGGISYEQYF. The CDR3, as DNA: TGTGCCACGGCCGGGGGGATCTCCTACGAGCAGTACTTC.

The V call is TRBV29-1, the J call TRBJ2-1; 8 nucleotides align to TRBD2. Germline V gives CDR1 SQVTM, CDR2 ANQGSEA. The CDR3 loop spans 15 amino acids. V shed 6 bases, J shed 4 bases, and the junction held 11 bases outside the gene matches. The CDR3: CSVKEASGSYNEQFF. The CDR3 coding sequence is TGCAGCGTAAAAGAGGCTAGCGGGTCATACAATGAGCAGTTCTTC.

This rearrangement joins TRBV6-5 to TRBJ1-2, with D unresolved. Germline CDR1 and CDR2: MNHEY and SVGAGI. The CDR3 runs to 14 residues. V lost 6 bases and J lost 1, with 12 bases in between. CDR3 loop: CASRKAANNYGYTF. The CDR3 bases are TGTGCCAGCAGGAAGGCAGCGAATAACTATGGCTACACCTTC.

This chain joins TRBV29-1 and TRBJ2-3, with unresolved D. This CDR3 contains 15 residues. Trimming took 1 base from V and 5 from J, leaving 16 bases between them. Germline CDR1 and CDR2: SQVTM and ANQGSEA. For the CDR3, the DNA is TGCAGCGTTGAAGTCCTCACACGCCCCGTAGATACGCAGTATTTT. As protein: CSVEVLTRPVDTQYF.